The 27 T cell receptor beta chains presented below share a single source sample, sequenced in a study of blood T cell repertoires in COVID-19 (dated by TCRdb to the early 2020s). Library preparation was by the immunoSEQ multiplex PCR assay. The immuneACCESS repertoire file appears here via TCRdb, limited to in-frame rearrangements. These files lack a portion of the clones; in checked studies, under half of the deficit traces to unresolved V genes, and the cause of the others is not known. The sample yields 55,000 to 80,000 clones; around 86% were counted once. The ten biggest clones cover 9% to 15% of the sample. The specimen sequenced was peripheral blood. Receptors originate from a human donor in a cohort sampled during active COVID-19.

The chain uses TRBV28 and TRBJ1-3; no firm D call. Trimming pared 3 bases from V and 4 bases from J, leaving 7 bases between. CDR3 size: 13 residues. Per germline, CDR1 MDHEN and CDR2 SYDVKM. The CDR3 is CASSFSEGNTIYF. The CDR3 nucleotides read TGTGCCAGCAGTTTTTCAGAAGGAAACACCATATATTTT.

The chain is built from TRBV7-2 and TRBJ2-6; D may be TRBD1 (5 bases). Trimming removed 0 bases at V and 0 bases at J, with 9 bases between. CDR1 and CDR2 (germline): SGHTA, FQGNSA. This CDR3 has 17 amino acids. The CDR3 spells CASSLAGAVSGANVLTF. The CDR3 nucleotides read TGTGCCAGCAGCTTAGCTGGGGCTGTCTCTGGGGCCAACGTCCTGACTTTC.

The chain is built from TRBV5-6 and TRBJ1-4; no definite D call. CDR1 is SGHDT and CDR2 is YYEEEE in the germline V gene. The CDR3 runs to 15 residues. V gave up 2 bases and J gave up 3 bases, with 11 bases separating them. CDR3 amino acids: CASSFPSGANEKLFF. In nucleotides, the CDR3 is TGTGCCAGCAGCTTTCCCTCCGGGGCTAATGAAAAACTGTTTTTT. Variable domain in full (rest from reference TRBV5-6 and TRBJ1-4): DAGVTQSPTHLIKTRGQQVTLRCSPKSGHDTVSWYQQALGQGPQFIFQYYEEEERQRGNFPDRFSGHQFPNYSSELNVNALLLGDSALYLCASSFPSGANEKLFFGSGTQLSVL.

The chain's CDR3 is CATSRDPPGANYGYTF. CDR3 coding DNA: TGTGCCACCAGCAGAGATCCCCCAGGGGCTAACTATGGCTACACCTTC. This chain links TRBV15 with TRBJ1-2; D possibly corresponds to TRBD1 (6 bases). The CDR3 loop spans 16 amino acids. With 0 bases removed from V and 0 bases from J, the gap between germline ends came to 11 bases. The V gene's germline CDR1 is LNHNV and CDR2 YYDKDF (reference sequence).

The CDR3 reads CASSSGQGAAFF. In DNA, the CDR3 is TGCGCCAGCAGCTCCGGACAGGGGGCAGCTTTCTTT. V and J are TRBV5-1 and TRBJ1-1, with 11 positions matching TRBD1. CDR3 length equals 12 residues. In germline, CDR1 is SGHRS, CDR2 YFSETQ. The V gene end was trimmed by 3 bases and the J gene end by 10 bases; junction bases not matched to a gene: 2.

This chain links TRBV14 with TRBJ2-5; D is unresolved. Germline CDR1 is SGHDN and CDR2 is FVKESK. Trimming took off 1 base at V and 5 bases at J, with 8 bases between the two ends. CDR3 length: 13 residues. Written as DNA, the CDR3 is TGTGCCAGCAGCCAAGCTGTCCCGGAGACCCAGTACTTC. Its protein is CASSQAVPETQYF.

The chain couples TRBV27 to TRBJ1-4, with 9 nucleotides matching TRBD1. CDR3 length equals 17 residues. The germline gives CDR1 MNHEY, CDR2 SMNVEV (reference sequence). V lost 6 bases and J lost 8; bases outside the gene matches: 16. Here the CDR3 DNA reads TGTGCCAGCAGATCAACCACCGGACAGGGGTTTTTAGAAAAACTGTTTTTT. Translated, it gives CASRSTTGQGFLEKLFF.

This clone was counted a few times. This sequence joins TRBV6-5 and TRBJ1-2, with D unclear. CDR1 is MNHEY and CDR2 is SVGAGI in the germline V gene. CDR3 length equals 13 residues. V lost 10 bases to trimming and J lost 3 bases, with 15 bases between them. The CDR3 DNA reads as TGTGCCAACCCTCAGACACGCTACTATGGCTACACCTTC. It is translated as CANPQTRYYGYTF.

The rearrangement uses TRBV30 and TRBJ1-5, with 7 bases fitting TRBD1. Germline values: CDR1 GTSNPN, CDR2 SVGIG (reference sequence). V was pared by 5 bases and J by 0 bases, with 1 base of the junction left unmatched. This CDR3 contains 13 residues. In DNA form, the CDR3 reads TGTGCCTGGGGGGACAGTAGCAATCAGCCCCAGCATTTT. Its protein product is CAWGDSSNQPQHF.

This rearrangement joins TRBV5-1 to TRBJ2-3; 14 bases align to TRBD2. Losses at the gene ends were 1 base for V and 1 base for J; bases not matched to a gene: 8. This CDR3 is built from 19 residues. Germline-derived CDR1 and CDR2 are SGHRS and YFSETQ. The CDR3 protein is CASSLTPGGLAGGTDTQYF. The CDR3 DNA sequence: TGCGCCAGCAGCTTGACGCCCGGGGGACTAGCGGGGGGCACAGATACGCAGTATTTT.

Turning to this clone: The same CDR3 can be traced to other DNA sequences in this sample. The V call is TRBV4-2, the J call TRBJ1-6; 11 bases map to TRBD1. V was clipped by 1 base and J by 10 bases; unmatched bases: 6. This CDR3 has 16 residues. The germline gives CDR1 LGHNA, CDR2 YNFKEQ. CDR3 amino acids: CASSQGPGQGESPLHF. The CDR3 DNA is TGTGCCAGCAGCCAAGGGCCGGGACAGGGGGAATCACCCCTCCACTTT.

The rearrangement joins TRBV6-6 to TRBJ1-2, with D maybe TRBD1 (5 bases). The germline V and J ends were trimmed by 0 bases and 1 base, with 6 bases remaining between them. The CDR3 totals 14 residues. Germline V gene lookup returns CDR1 MNHNY and CDR2 SVGAGI (reference sequence). In DNA form, the CDR3 reads TGTGCCAGCAGTTACTCCCAGGGTAACTATGGCTACACCTTC. It yields the protein CASSYSQGNYGYTF.

The chain recombines TRBV2 with TRBJ1-1, with TRBD1 identical over 11 bases. The CDR3 is 14 amino acids. Looked up from germline, CDR1 is SNHLY and CDR2 is FYNNEI. The J segment lost 4 bases and the V segment lost 4 bases, leaving 2 bases of the junction unmatched. This CDR3 reads CASSGTGGSTEAFF. In DNA form, the CDR3 reads TGTGCCAGCAGTGGGACAGGGGGCTCCACTGAAGCTTTCTTT.

The gene calls are TRBV9 and TRBJ2-1; 11 bases are shared with TRBD1. Germline CDR1 and CDR2: SGDLS and YYNGEE. Trimming cost V 0 bases and J 7 bases; bases outside gene matches: 6. The CDR3 totals 16 residues. DNA of the CDR3: TGTGCCAGCAGCGTAGGTGTGGGACAGGGGGGGAATGAGCAGTTCTTC. Its protein is CASSVGVGQGGNEQFF. Variable domain in full (rest from reference TRBV9 and TRBJ2-1): DSGVTQTPKHLITATGQRVTLRCSPRSGDLSVYWYQQSLDQGLQFLIQYYNGEERAKGNILERFSAQQFPDLHSELNLSSLELGDSALYFCASSVGVGQGGNEQFFGPGTRLTVL.

V gene TRBV12-3 or TRBV12-4 combines with J gene TRBJ2-2; 7 positions match TRBD2. V lost 4 bases, J lost 8 bases, and 1 base stayed unmatched. This CDR3 is 12 amino acids long. The CDR3 DNA reads as TGTGCCAGCAGTTGGGGAGGGGGGGAGCTGTTTTTT. Amino acids: CASSWGGGELFF.

The rearrangement links TRBV11-2 to TRBJ2-1, with D perhaps matching TRBD2 (5 bases). Germline CDR1 and CDR2: SGHAT and FQNNGV. V gave up 6 bases and J gave up 6 bases, with 15 bases separating them. This CDR3 comprises 14 residues. This CDR3 is CASSPGFRGNEQFF. The CDR3 region has the DNA TGTGCCAGCAGTCCTGGGTTCCGGGGCAATGAGCAGTTCTTC.

The V and J genes are TRBV6-2 or TRBV6-3 and TRBJ1-2; possibly TRBD1 for D (5 bases). V was cut by 0 bases and J by 8 bases, with 10 bases left in between. The CDR3 is 13 residues long. In germline, CDR1 is MNHEY, CDR2 SVGEGT. The CDR3 is CASSYSGRGGYTF. For the CDR3, the DNA is TGTGCCAGCAGTTACTCGGGTAGGGGCGGCTACACCTTC.

CDR3 protein: CASSPLRPNYEQYF. As DNA, the CDR3 is TGTGCCAGCAGTCCACTACGCCCCAATTACGAGCAGTACTTC. The rearrangement joins TRBV28 to TRBJ2-7, with D uncertain. The CDR3 has 14 amino acids. Germline-derived CDR1 and CDR2 are MDHEN and SYDVKM. V lost 5 bases and J lost 4, with 15 bases in between.

The chain carries TRBV7-2 and TRBJ1-5; D is unclear. The CDR3 extends over 13 amino acids. CDR1 is SGHTA and CDR2 is FQGNSA in the germline V gene. Deletions cut 0 bases from V and 9 bases from J, with 9 bases between. In DNA form, the CDR3 reads TGTGCCAGCAGCTTAGCGCTAATCCCGCCCCAGCATTTT. This translates into CASSLALIPPQHF.

This rearrangement joins TRBV7-6 to TRBJ1-2; the match to TRBD1 covers 9 bases. V was clipped by 2 bases and J by 8 bases; unmatched bases: 3. The CDR3 contains 13 residues. Germline V CDR1 and CDR2: SGHVS, FNYEAQ. CDR3 sequence (DNA): TGTGCCAGCAGCTTAAGACAGGGGGAAGGCTACACCTTC. Protein: CASSLRQGEGYTF. The whole variable domain, remainder taken from reference TRBV7-6 and TRBJ1-2, is GAGVSQSPRYKVTKRGQDVALRCDPISGHVSLYWYRQALGQGPEFLTYFNYEAQQDKSGLPNDRFSAERPEGSISTLTIQRTEQRDSAMYRCASSLRQGEGYTFGSGTRLTVV.

The V and J genes are TRBV7-2 and TRBJ2-2; TRBD2 agrees at 11 bases. CDR1 SGHTA and CDR2 FQGNSA come from the germline V gene. Trimming removed 1 base from V and 6 bases from J; junction bases left unmatched: 4. The CDR3 spans 16 residues. CDR3 coding DNA: TGTGCCAGCAGCTTAGATGGTAGCGGGGGGGCCGGGGAGCTGTTTTTT. Residues: CASSLDGSGGAGELFF. The variable domain in full, with the rest retrieved from reference TRBV7-2 and TRBJ2-2, is GAGVSQSPSNKVTEKGKDVELRCDPISGHTALYWYRQSLGQGLEFLIYFQGNSAPDKSGLPSDRFSAERTGGSVSTLTIQRTQQEDSAVYLCASSLDGSGGAGELFFGEGSRLTVL.

The J gene is TRBJ1-2, the V gene TRBV28; no definite D call. CDR1 and CDR2 from the germline V gene are MDHEN and SYDVKM. Trimming stripped 2 bases from V and 3 bases from J, with 7 bases between. The CDR3 is made up of 13 amino acids. The CDR3 DNA is TGTGCCAGCAGTTTACTTGGAGACTATGGCTACACCTTC. Translation gives CASSLLGDYGYTF.

The table lists this clone with many counts. V gene TRBV5-1 combines with J gene TRBJ2-7; a weak D match, TRBD1 (6 bases). The CDR3 length is 14 residues. Between the trimmed V and J ends, which lost 1 base and 7 bases, there was a span of 15 bases. Germline CDR1 reads SGHRS; CDR2 reads YFSETQ. CDR3 nucleotide sequence: TGCGCCAGCAGCTTGAAAGTGGGGGCAGGGGAGCAGTACTTC. Its translation is CASSLKVGAGEQYF.

The genes are TRBV6-2 or TRBV6-3 and TRBJ2-3; D is undetermined. This CDR3 region has 14 residues. Trimming took off 0 bases at V and 8 bases at J, with 12 bases between the two ends. Germline V gives CDR1 MNHEY, CDR2 SVGEGT. CDR3 in DNA: TGTGCCAGCAGTTACTCGATGTCGATGAGTACGCAGTATTTT. It translates to CASSYSMSMSTQYF.

The gene calls are TRBV5-1 and TRBJ1-2; D may be TRBD1 (5 bases). With 7 bases removed from V and 4 bases from J, the gap between germline ends came to 14 bases. The CDR3 covers 13 residues. Germline V CDR1 and CDR2: SGHRS, YFSETQ. The CDR3 spells CASHDSQPYGYTF. The CDR3 DNA sequence: TGCGCCAGCCACGACAGCCAACCCTATGGCTACACCTTC.

The chain recombines TRBV4-1 with TRBJ1-2; D may be TRBD1 (5 bases). From germline, CDR1 is MGHRA and CDR2 YSYEKL. V lost 2 bases, J lost 4 bases, and 8 bases lay in between. The CDR3 is made up of 13 amino acids. The CDR3 nucleotides are TGCGCCAGCAGCCAATCAGGGCTCTATGGCTACACCTTC. Encoded protein: CASSQSGLYGYTF.

This sequence joins TRBV6-6 and TRBJ2-2, with D perhaps matching TRBD2 (6 bases). The CDR3 covers 16 residues. V lost 0 bases, J lost 4 bases, and 12 bases lay in between. Per the germline V gene, CDR1 is MNHNY and CDR2 is SVGAGI (reference sequence). DNA of the CDR3: TGTGCCAGCAGTTACTCGAGGCGGGGAGGCACCGGGGAGCTGTTTTTT. Translation gives CASSYSRRGGTGELFF.